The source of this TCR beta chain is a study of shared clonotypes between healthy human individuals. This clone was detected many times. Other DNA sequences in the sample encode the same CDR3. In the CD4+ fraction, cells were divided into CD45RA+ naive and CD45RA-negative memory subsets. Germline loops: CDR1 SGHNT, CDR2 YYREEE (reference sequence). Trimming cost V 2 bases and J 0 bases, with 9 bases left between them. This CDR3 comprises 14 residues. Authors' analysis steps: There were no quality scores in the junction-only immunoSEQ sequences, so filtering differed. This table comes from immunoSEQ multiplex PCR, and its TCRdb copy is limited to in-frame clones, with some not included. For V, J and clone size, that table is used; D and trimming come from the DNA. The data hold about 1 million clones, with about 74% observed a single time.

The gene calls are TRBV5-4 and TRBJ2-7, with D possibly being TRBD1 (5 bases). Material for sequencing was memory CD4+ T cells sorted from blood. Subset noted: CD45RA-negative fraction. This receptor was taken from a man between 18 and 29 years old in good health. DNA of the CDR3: TGTGCCAGCAGCTTCGACAGATTCTCCTACGAGCAGTACTTC. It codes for CASSFDRFSYEQYF.